The 5 T cell receptor beta chains in this list originate from one sample, sequenced in a study of blood T cell repertoires in COVID-19. Measured with immunoSEQ multiplex PCR; TCRdb has only the in-frame clones, and not every one. The sample lists 150,000 to 200,000 clones, roughly 85% seen once, with 3.3% in the top ten. Source material: peripheral blood. Every receptor here comes from a human donor with acute or convalescent COVID-19. The donor label of this sample is uncertain.

The chain uses TRBV15 and TRBJ1-4; 8 nucleotides line up with TRBD1. The CDR3 is 16 amino acids. The junction had 8 bases not matched to a gene; V was cut back by 2 bases and J by 6 bases. Germline assignment: CDR1 LNHNV and CDR2 YYDKDF (reference sequence). The CDR3 loop reads CATSRLEGRGHEKLFF. For the CDR3, the DNA is TGTGCCACCAGCAGATTAGAGGGCAGGGGGCATGAAAAACTGTTTTTT.

This chain uses TRBV18 with TRBJ1-6; TRBD1 aligns across 8 bases. The CDR3 has 14 residues. Germline V CDR1 and CDR2: KGHSH, LQKENI. J gave up 9 bases and V 2 bases, and 3 bases lay outside the gene matches. The CDR3: CASSPGQGTSPLHF. The CDR3 DNA follows: TGTGCCAGCTCACCAGGACAGGGCACTTCACCCCTCCACTTT.

This chain links TRBV5-5 with TRBJ1-2, with D possibly matching TRBD1 (5 bases). The CDR3 covers 13 residues. V was pared by 1 base and J by 3 bases, with 7 bases between. Germline assignment: CDR1 SGHKS and CDR2 YYEKEE (reference sequence). CDR3 amino acids: CASSLMTDYGYTF. CDR3 sequence (DNA): TGTGCCAGCAGCTTGATGACAGACTATGGCTACACCTTC.

The chain links TRBV12-3 or TRBV12-4 to TRBJ2-3; tentatively, D is TRBD2 (6 bases). Trimming removed 6 bases from V and 9 bases from J, with 10 bases in between. This CDR3 spans 11 amino acids. For the CDR3, the DNA is TGTGCCAGCAGCAAGGACTACACGCAGTATTTT. Translation: CASSKDYTQYF.

This clone has more than one count but fewer than ten. The chain employs TRBV27 and TRBJ2-7; D unresolved. Trimming pared 2 bases from V and 8 bases from J, leaving 10 bases between. Germline loops: CDR1 MNHEY, CDR2 SMNVEV (reference sequence). The CDR3 loop spans 12 amino acids. The CDR3 DNA follows: TGTGCCAGCAGTTTAGAGAGGTCCAAGCAGTACTTC. It yields the protein CASSLERSKQYF.